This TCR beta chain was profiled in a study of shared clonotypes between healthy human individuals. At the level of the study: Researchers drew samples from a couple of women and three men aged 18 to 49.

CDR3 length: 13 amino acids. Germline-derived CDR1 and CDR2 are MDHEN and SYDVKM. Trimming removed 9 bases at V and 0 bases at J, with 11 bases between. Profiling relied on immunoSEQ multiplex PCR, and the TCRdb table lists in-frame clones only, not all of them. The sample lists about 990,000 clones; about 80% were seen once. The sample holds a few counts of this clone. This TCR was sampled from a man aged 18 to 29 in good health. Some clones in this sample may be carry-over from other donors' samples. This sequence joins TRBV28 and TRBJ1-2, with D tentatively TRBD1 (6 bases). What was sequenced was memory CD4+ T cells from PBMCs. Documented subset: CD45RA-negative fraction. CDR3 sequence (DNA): TGTGCCAGGAGGGGGGCGGCTAACTATGGCTACACCTTC. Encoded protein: CARRGAANYGYTF.